This T cell receptor (beta chain) was sequenced during a study of blood T cell repertoires in COVID-19. At the level of the study: From the United States, Italy and Spain came samples of acute and convalescent COVID-19. Sample material is recorded as cDNA or gDNA derived from T cells, B-cell-depleted T cells, or PBMCs.

This CDR3 is 17 amino acids long. Germline CDR1 is SGHKS and CDR2 is YYEKEE (reference sequence). The V gene lost 2 bases and the J gene lost 0 bases, with 15 bases spanning the gap. As handled by the study authors: Cell counts per sample came from amplifying reference gene primers. Sequencing was performed with immunoSEQ multiplex PCR; in TCRdb, only in-frame clones are kept and a portion is missing. The V and J calls and clone size come from that table; D and trimming were worked out from the DNA. Found here are under 25,000 clones, approximately 83% of them singletons; the top ten hold 22%. Sequencing input: peripheral blood. The TCR originated in a man older than 75 with active or convalescent COVID-19. V and J are TRBV5-5 and TRBJ1-3; D call uncertain. CDR3 loop: CASSFAGSRASGNTIYF. CDR3 coding DNA: TGTGCCAGCAGCTTCGCAGGTTCTCGAGCCTCTGGAAACACCATATATTTT.